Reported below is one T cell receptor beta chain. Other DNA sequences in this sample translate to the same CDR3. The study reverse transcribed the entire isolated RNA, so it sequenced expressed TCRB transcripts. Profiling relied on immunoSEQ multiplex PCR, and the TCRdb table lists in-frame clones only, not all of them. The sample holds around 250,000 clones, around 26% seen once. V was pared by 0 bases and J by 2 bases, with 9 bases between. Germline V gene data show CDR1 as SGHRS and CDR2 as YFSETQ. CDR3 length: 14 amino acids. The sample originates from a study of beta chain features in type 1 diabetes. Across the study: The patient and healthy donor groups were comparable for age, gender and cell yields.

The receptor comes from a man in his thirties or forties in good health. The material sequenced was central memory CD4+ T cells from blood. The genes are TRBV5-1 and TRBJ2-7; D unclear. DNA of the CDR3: TGCGCCAGCAGCTTGGGGGGAAAGCCCTACGAGCAGTACTTC. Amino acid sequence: CASSLGGKPYEQYF.